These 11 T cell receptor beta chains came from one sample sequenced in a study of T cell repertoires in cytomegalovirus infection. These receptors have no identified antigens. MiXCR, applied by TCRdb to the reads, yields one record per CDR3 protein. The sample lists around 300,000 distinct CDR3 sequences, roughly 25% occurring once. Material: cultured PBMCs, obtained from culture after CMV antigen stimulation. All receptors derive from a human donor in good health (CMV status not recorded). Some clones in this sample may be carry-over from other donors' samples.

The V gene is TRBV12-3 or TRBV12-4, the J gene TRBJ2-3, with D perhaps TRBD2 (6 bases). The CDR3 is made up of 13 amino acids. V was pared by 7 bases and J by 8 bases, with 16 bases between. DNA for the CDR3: TGTGCCAGCAATCCCGGGGGTCCAGGTACGCAGTATTTT. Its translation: CASNPGGPGTQYF.

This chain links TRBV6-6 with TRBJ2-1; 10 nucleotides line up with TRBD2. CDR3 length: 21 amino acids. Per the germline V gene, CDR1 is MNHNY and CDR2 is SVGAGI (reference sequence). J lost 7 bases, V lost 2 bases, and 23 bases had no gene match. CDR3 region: CASSYDGQGRVAGGRRNEQFF. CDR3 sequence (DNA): TGTGCCAGCAGTTACGACGGCCAGGGGCGAGTAGCGGGGGGAAGACGGAATGAGCAGTTCTTC.

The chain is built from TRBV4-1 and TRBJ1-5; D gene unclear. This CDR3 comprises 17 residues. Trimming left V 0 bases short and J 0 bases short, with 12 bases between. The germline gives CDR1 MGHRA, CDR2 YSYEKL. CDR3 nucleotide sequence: TGCGCCAGCAGCCAAGATCTTCTGGGGATTAGCAATCAGCCCCAGCATTTT. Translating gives CASSQDLLGISNQPQHF.

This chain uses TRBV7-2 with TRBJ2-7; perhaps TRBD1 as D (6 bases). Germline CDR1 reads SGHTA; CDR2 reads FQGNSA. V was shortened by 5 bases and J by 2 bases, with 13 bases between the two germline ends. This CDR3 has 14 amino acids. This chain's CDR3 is CASSTGPSTYEQYF. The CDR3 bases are TGTGCCAGCAGCACAGGGCCCTCCACCTACGAGCAGTACTTC.

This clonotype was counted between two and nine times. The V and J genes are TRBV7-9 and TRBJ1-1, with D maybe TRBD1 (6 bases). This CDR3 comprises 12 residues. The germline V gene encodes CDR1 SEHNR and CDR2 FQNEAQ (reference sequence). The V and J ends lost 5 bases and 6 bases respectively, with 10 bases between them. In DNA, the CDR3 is TGTGCCAGCAGCGAAAGACAGGCTGAAGCTTTCTTT. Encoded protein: CASSERQAEAFF.

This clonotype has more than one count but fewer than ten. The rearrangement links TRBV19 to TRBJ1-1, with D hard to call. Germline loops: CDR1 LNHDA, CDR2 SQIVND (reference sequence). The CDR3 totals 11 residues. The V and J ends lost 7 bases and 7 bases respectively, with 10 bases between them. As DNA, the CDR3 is TGTGCCAGTATGGTAAGGAGTGAAGCTTTCTTT. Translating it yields CASMVRSEAFF.

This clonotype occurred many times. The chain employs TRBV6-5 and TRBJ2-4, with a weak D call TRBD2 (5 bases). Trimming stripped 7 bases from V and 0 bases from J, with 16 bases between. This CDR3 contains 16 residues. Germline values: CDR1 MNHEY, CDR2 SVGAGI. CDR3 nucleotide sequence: TGTGCCAGCAAAAGAGGTGGCGGGTTAGCCAAAAACATTCAGTACTTC. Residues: CASKRGGGLAKNIQYF.

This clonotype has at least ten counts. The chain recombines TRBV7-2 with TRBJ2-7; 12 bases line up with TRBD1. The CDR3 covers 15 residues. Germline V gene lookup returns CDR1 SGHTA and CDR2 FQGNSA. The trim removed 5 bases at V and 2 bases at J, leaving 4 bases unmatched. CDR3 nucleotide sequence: TGTGCCAGCAGCCCCGGGACAGGGGGCGCCTACGAGCAGTACTTC. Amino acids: CASSPGTGGAYEQYF.

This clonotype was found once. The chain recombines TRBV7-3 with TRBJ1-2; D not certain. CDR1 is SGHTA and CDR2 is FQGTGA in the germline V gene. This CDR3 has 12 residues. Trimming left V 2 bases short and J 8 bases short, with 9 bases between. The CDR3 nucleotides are TGTGCCAGCAGCTTAGATCACTCGGGCTACACCTTC. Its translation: CASSLDHSGYTF.

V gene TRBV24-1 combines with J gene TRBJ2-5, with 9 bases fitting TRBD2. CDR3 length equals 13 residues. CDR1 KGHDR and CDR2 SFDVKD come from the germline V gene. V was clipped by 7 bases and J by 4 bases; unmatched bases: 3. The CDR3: CATSLSGGETQYF. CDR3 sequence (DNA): TGTGCCACCAGCCTTAGCGGGGGAGAGACCCAGTACTTC.

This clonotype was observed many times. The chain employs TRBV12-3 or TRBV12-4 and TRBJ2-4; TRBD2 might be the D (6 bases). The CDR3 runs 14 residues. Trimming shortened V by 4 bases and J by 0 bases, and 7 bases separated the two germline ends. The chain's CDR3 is CASSSGEAKNIQYF. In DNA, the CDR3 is TGTGCCAGCAGTTCGGGGGAAGCCAAAAACATTCAGTACTTC.